These 23 T cell receptor beta chains were all obtained from the same sample, sequenced in a study of T cell responses to AZD1222 COVID-19 vaccine. Profiled with immunoSEQ multiplex PCR; TCRdb holds only in-frame clones, not every one. The table shows 180,000 or so clones, with about nine tenths occurring only once. The sequencing used peripheral blood, collected 28 days after the second AZD1222 dose. The source of these receptors is an adult who received the AZD1222 COVID-19 vaccine.

This clone was seen more than once but under ten times. The chain carries TRBV6-2 or TRBV6-3 and TRBJ2-7, with 15 positions matching TRBD2. In germline, CDR1 is MNHEY, CDR2 SVGEGT. This CDR3 has 17 amino acids. The J segment lost 3 bases and the V segment lost 4 bases, leaving 7 bases of the junction unmatched. CDR3 in DNA: TGTGCCAGCAGTTCTCAACCGGGACTAGCGGGGGGCTACGAGCAGTACTTC. It is translated as CASSSQPGLAGGYEQYF.

This chain joins TRBV9 and TRBJ1-2; D gene uncertain. Germline V gene data show CDR1 as SGDLS and CDR2 as YYNGEE. The ends were cut back, 0 bases at V and 3 bases at J, with 15 bases in the middle. The CDR3 is 16 amino acids. The DNA for the CDR3 is TGTGCCAGCAGCGTAGAGGTTGTCCCGGGTTACTATGGCTACACCTTC. Amino acid sequence: CASSVEVVPGYYGYTF.

The V call is TRBV5-4, the J call TRBJ2-7; tentative D call: TRBD2 (5 bases). Germline assignment: CDR1 SGHNT and CDR2 YYREEE (reference sequence). This CDR3 contains 15 residues. V was trimmed by 1 base and J by 4 bases, leaving 15 bases between them. The CDR3 loop reads CASSLSEGALYEQYF. The CDR3 DNA reads TGTGCCAGCAGCTTGTCTGAGGGCGCCCTTTACGAGCAGTACTTC.

The chain joins TRBV6-5 to TRBJ2-7; D not certain. This CDR3 is built from 12 residues. The germline CDR1 and CDR2 sequences are MNHEY and SVGAGI. V shed 2 bases and J shed 3 bases, with 5 bases lying between them. The CDR3 nucleotides are TGTGCCAGCAGTTACGAGAGCTACGAGCAGTACTTC. Translation: CASSYESYEQYF.

The table lists this clone with many counts. The rearrangement joins TRBV4-3 to TRBJ2-5; 15 bases align to TRBD2. This CDR3 has 17 amino acids. Trimming cost V 4 bases and J 3 bases; bases outside gene matches: 6. From germline, CDR1 is LGHNA and CDR2 YSLEER. CDR3 sequence reads: CASSLGLAGGLEETQYF. CDR3 coding DNA: TGCGCCAGCAGCCTAGGACTAGCGGGGGGGTTAGAAGAGACCCAGTACTTC.

The chain uses TRBV9 and TRBJ2-2; D unclear. The V end lost 7 bases, the J end lost 0 bases, and 7 bases lay between the germline ends. Germline CDR1 is SGDLS and CDR2 is YYNGEE. The length of the CDR3 is 13 residues. The CDR3 loop reads CASFDTNTGELFF. CDR3 coding DNA: TGTGCCAGCTTCGATACGAACACCGGGGAGCTGTTTTTT.

This clone is a singleton in its sample. The chain has TRBV6-5 and TRBJ1-3; tentative D call: TRBD1 (6 bases). The V and J ends lost 7 bases and 4 bases respectively, with 14 bases between them. CDR1 is MNHEY and CDR2 is SVGAGI in the germline V gene. CDR3 length: 14 residues. The CDR3 DNA is TGTGCCAGCACCCCCACAGGGATCGGAAACACCATATATTTT. The encoded protein is CASTPTGIGNTIYF.

The chain recombines TRBV2 with TRBJ1-1; D remains unclear. The CDR3 has 15 amino acids. V lost 2 bases to trimming and J lost 5 bases, with 15 bases between them. CDR1 and CDR2 (germline): SNHLY, FYNNEI. The CDR3 region is CASSELKAAGTEAFF. DNA for the CDR3: TGTGCCAGCAGTGAACTTAAGGCCGCGGGGACTGAAGCTTTCTTT.

This rearrangement joins TRBV5-4 to TRBJ1-2; 8 nucleotides agree with TRBD1. CDR3 length: 14 amino acids. Trimming removed 3 bases from V and 8 bases from J; junction bases left unmatched: 9. Germline lookup yields CDR1 SGHNT and CDR2 YYREEE (reference sequence). The CDR3 here is CASSSGQGQTGYTF. CDR3 nucleotide sequence: TGTGCCAGCAGCTCCGGACAGGGTCAGACGGGCTACACCTTC.

The CDR3 reads CASSYGANLRNSPLHF. CDR3 DNA: TGTGCCAGCAGTTACGGTGCGAACCTGCGTAATTCACCCCTCCACTTT. V usage is TRBV6-5 and J usage is TRBJ1-6; no clear D gene. V was cut by 2 bases and J by 6 bases, with 14 bases left in between. The CDR3 covers 16 residues. The germline V gene encodes CDR1 MNHEY and CDR2 SVGAGI.

The chain has TRBV7-9 and TRBJ1-3; TRBD1 agrees at 7 bases. Trimming took 5 bases from V and 6 from J; bases not matched to a gene: 4. CDR3 length equals 13 residues. In germline, CDR1 is SEHNR, CDR2 FQNEAQ (reference sequence). CDR3 residues: CASSQGQLNTIYF. Here the CDR3 DNA reads TGTGCCAGCAGCCAGGGACAGTTAAACACCATATATTTT.

This chain uses TRBV7-9 with TRBJ2-3, with D tentatively TRBD1 (5 bases). The CDR3 runs to 15 residues. Trimming removed 4 bases at V and 2 bases at J, with 13 bases between. Germline V gives CDR1 SEHNR, CDR2 FQNEAQ (reference sequence). CDR3 bases: TGTGCCAGCAGCTCCTCCGCAGGGCTCACAGATACGCAGTATTTT. Protein sequence: CASSSSAGLTDTQYF.

The gene calls are TRBV4-1 and TRBJ1-2; no clear D gene. V was pared by 4 bases and J by 4 bases, with 13 bases between. This CDR3 has 14 amino acids. Germline-derived CDR1 and CDR2 are MGHRA and YSYEKL. The CDR3 DNA reads as TGCGCCAGCAGCCTCGCTTTGGTTGGCTATGGCTACACCTTC. This codes for CASSLALVGYGYTF.

The chain has TRBV6-5 and TRBJ1-2; TRBD1 agrees at 8 bases. Per germline, CDR1 MNHEY and CDR2 SVGAGI. This CDR3 contains 16 residues. With 0 bases clipped from V and 5 bases from J, the junction kept 8 bases outside the gene matches. This CDR3 reads CASSYSDDRGSYGYTF. In DNA form, the CDR3 reads TGTGCCAGCAGTTACTCCGACGACAGGGGAAGTTATGGCTACACCTTC.

The chain recombines TRBV19 with TRBJ1-5; D is undetermined. Germline lookup yields CDR1 LNHDA and CDR2 SQIVND (reference sequence). CDR3 length: 14 residues. V lost 6 bases to trimming and J lost 1 base, with 10 bases between them. The CDR3 spells CASSSSKSNQPQHF. In DNA form, the CDR3 reads TGTGCCAGTAGCAGCAGTAAGAGCAATCAGCCCCAGCATTTT. The whole variable domain, remainder taken from reference TRBV19 and TRBJ1-5, is DGGITQSPKYLFRKEGQNVTLSCEQNLNHDAMYWYRQDPGQGLRLIYYSQIVNDFQKGDIAEGYSVSREKKESFPLTVTSAQKNPTAFYLCASSSSKSNQPQHFGDGTRLSIL.

The chain carries TRBV10-2 and TRBJ2-3; no clear D gene. This CDR3 region has 15 residues. Trimming took off 4 bases at V and 2 bases at J, with 13 bases between the two ends. The germline V gene has CDR1 WSHSY and CDR2 SAAADI. The CDR3 DNA follows: TGCGCCAGCAGTGTCGGCCGCTCTCCCACAGATACGCAGTATTTT. The encoded protein is CASSVGRSPTDTQYF.

This clone was counted a single time. The genes are TRBV3-1 (or the pseudogene TRBV3-2) and TRBJ2-1, with D hard to call. The V and J ends lost 5 bases and 6 bases respectively, with 8 bases between them. Germline CDR1 LGHDT, CDR2 YNNKEL (reference sequence). The CDR3 contains 12 residues. The CDR3 sequence: CASSWVGNEQFF. CDR3 bases: TGTGCCAGCAGCTGGGTAGGCAATGAGCAGTTCTTC.

This CDR3 is CASSLFMGTTKYEQYF. CDR3 sequence (DNA): TGTGCCAGCAGCTTATTTATGGGGACAACTAAGTACGAGCAGTACTTC. The rearrangement links TRBV7-8 to TRBJ2-7; a weak D match, TRBD1 (6 bases). V lost 2 bases, J lost 4 bases, and 18 bases lay in between. Germline V gene data show CDR1 as SGHVS and CDR2 as FQNEAQ. The length of the CDR3 is 16 residues.

In its sample, this clone was seen once. The chain couples TRBV4-2 to TRBJ1-2, with D hard to call. The CDR3 consists of 15 residues. CDR1 is LGHNA, CDR2 YNFKEQ, per germline. With 0 bases removed from V and 4 bases from J, the gap between germline ends came to 12 bases. The CDR3 nucleotides read TGTGCCAGCAGCCAAGATGGTCAGCTTCCCTATGGCTACACCTTC. Encoded protein: CASSQDGQLPYGYTF.

The count of this clone is one. This chain uses TRBV6-5 with TRBJ2-1; TRBD1 might be the D (6 bases). The CDR3 sequence is 14 residues long. Looked up from germline, CDR1 is MNHEY and CDR2 is SVGAGI. The ends were cut back, 7 bases at V and 4 bases at J, with 14 bases in the middle. In nucleotides, the CDR3 is TGTGCCAGCAAAAACAGGGTGGGATACAATGAGCAGTTCTTC. As protein: CASKNRVGYNEQFF.

This clone showed up just a few times. V is TRBV30 and J is TRBJ1-3, with D tentatively TRBD1 (5 bases). V lost 1 base and J 0 bases, leaving 7 bases between the germline ends. Germline values: CDR1 GTSNPN, CDR2 SVGIG (reference sequence). The CDR3 is 14 residues long. CDR3 region: CAWSAGFSGNTIYF. DNA for the CDR3: TGTGCCTGGAGTGCAGGGTTCTCTGGAAACACCATATATTTT.

This clone was observed a few times. This chain links TRBV13 with TRBJ1-3; D gene ambiguous. CDR1 and CDR2 (germline): PRHDT, FYEKMQ (reference sequence). V gave up 1 base and J gave up 1 base, with 8 bases separating them. This CDR3 spans 15 amino acids. The CDR3 region has the DNA TGTGCCAGCAGCTTAGTAGGAGGATCTGGAAACACCATATATTTT. It is translated as CASSLVGGSGNTIYF.

The chain carries TRBV9 and TRBJ2-5; D not resolved. The CDR3 consists of 15 residues. Trimming cost V 0 bases and J 5 bases, with 14 bases left between them. CDR1 and CDR2 from the germline V gene are SGDLS and YYNGEE. The CDR3 loop is CASSVDGTRRETQYF. CDR3 DNA: TGTGCCAGCAGCGTAGATGGCACCCGCCGGGAGACCCAGTACTTC.